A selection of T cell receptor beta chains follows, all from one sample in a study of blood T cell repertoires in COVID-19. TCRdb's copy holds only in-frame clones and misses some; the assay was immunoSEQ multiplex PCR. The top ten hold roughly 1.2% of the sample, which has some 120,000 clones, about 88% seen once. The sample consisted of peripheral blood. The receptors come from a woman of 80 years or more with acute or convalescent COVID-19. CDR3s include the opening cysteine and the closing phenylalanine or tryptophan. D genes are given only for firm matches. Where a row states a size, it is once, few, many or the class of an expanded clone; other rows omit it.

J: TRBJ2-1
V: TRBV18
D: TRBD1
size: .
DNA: TGTGCCAGCTCCCGAACAGGGGGCTTCGATGAGCAGTTCTTC
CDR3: CASSRTGGFDEQFF

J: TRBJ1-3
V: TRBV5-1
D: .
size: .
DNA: TGCGCCAGCAGCCCCGGGGAGTCTGGAAACACCATATATTTT
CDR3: CASSPGESGNTIYF

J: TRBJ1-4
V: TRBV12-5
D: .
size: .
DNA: TGTGCTAGTGGCCCCTCCACAGTGGGTGAAAAACTGTTTTTT
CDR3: CASGPSTVGEKLFF

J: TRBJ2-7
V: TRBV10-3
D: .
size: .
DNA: TGTGCCATCAACCCGGGACACCCCTACGAGCAGTACTTC
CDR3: CAINPGHPYEQYF

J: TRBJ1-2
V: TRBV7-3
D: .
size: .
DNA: TGTGCCAGCAGTTTAATGGGGGCCCCTTCGAGCTACACCTTC
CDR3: CASSLMGAPSSYTF

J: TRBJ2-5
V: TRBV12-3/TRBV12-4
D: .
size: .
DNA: TGTGCCAGCAGTTCCAAGACCCAGTACTTC
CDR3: CASSSKTQYF

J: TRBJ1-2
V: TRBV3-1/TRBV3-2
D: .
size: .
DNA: TGTGCCAGCAGCAAAAGAGAATCCCGCCGGGGGGCCCATGGCTACACCTTC
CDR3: CASSKRESRRGAHGYTF

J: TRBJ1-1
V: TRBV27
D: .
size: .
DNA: TGTGCCAGCTCGCGCGGGGGGGGGAACACTGAAGCTTTCTTT
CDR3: CASSRGGGNTEAFF

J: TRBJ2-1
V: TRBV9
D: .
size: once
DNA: TGTGCCAGCAGCGTAAGCCCCTACAATGAGCAGTTCTTC
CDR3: CASSVSPYNEQFF

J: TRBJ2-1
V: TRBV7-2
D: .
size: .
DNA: TGTGCCAGCAGCCAGGTCAGGAATGAGCAGTTCTTC
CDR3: CASSQVRNEQFF

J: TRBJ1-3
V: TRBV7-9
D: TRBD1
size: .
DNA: TGTGCCAGCAGCCCCGGACAGGGGGCGCCTGGAAACACCATATATTTT
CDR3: CASSPGQGAPGNTIYF

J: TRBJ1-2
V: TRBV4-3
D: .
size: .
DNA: TGCGCCAGCAGCCCATCCGCACGGGGGGATAACTATGGCTACACCTTC
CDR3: CASSPSARGDNYGYTF

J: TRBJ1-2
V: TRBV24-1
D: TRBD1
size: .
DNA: TGTGCCACCAGTGATTTGGGCAGGGGGAACTACACCTTC
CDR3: CATSDLGRGNYTF